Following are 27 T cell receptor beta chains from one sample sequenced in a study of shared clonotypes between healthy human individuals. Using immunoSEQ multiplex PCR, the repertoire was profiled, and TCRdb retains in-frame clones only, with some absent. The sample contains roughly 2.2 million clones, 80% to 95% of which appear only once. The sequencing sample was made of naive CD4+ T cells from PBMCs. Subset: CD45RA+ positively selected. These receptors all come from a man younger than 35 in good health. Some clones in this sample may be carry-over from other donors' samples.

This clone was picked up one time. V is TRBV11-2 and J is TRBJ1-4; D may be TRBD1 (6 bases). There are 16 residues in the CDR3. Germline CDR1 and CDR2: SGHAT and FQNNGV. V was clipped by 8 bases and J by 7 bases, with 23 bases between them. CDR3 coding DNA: TGTGCCAGCTCAAAAATGAGGGGGAAGAGGGGTGAAAAACTGTTTTTT. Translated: CASSKMRGKRGEKLFF.

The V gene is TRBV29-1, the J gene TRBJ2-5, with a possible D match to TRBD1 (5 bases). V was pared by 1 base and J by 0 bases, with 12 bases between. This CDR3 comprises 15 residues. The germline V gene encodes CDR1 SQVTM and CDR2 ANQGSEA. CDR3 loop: CSVEGPTGNQETQYF. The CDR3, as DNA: TGCAGCGTTGAAGGCCCCACAGGAAACCAAGAGACCCAGTACTTC.

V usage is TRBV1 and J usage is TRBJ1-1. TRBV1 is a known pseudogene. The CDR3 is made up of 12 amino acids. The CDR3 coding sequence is TGCACCATCGTTGACAGGGAGGGTGAAGCTTTCTTT. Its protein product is CTIVDREGEAFF.

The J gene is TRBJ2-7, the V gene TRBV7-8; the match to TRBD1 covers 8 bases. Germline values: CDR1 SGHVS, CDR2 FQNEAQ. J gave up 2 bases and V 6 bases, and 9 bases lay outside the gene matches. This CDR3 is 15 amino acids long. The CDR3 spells CASRKGTGATYEQYF. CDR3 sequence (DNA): TGTGCCAGCAGGAAAGGGACAGGAGCTACCTACGAGCAGTACTTC.

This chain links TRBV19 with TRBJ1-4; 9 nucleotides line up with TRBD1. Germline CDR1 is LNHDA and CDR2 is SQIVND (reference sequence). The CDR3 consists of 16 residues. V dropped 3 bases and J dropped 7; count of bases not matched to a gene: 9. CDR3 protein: CASSMFLRQGGEKLFF. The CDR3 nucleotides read TGTGCCAGTAGTATGTTTTTACGACAGGGGGGTGAAAAACTGTTTTTT.

DNA of the CDR3: TGTGCCAGCAGCCAAGATTCCGGCGGGAGTGTGTTAGGCGGGGAGCTGTTTTTT. Amino acid sequence: CASSQDSGGSVLGGELFF. The chain joins TRBV11-2 to TRBJ2-2, with 7 bases lining up with TRBD2. V was pared by 5 bases and J by 7 bases, with 19 bases of the junction left unmatched. The germline V gene has CDR1 SGHAT and CDR2 FQNNGV. This CDR3 is 18 amino acids long.

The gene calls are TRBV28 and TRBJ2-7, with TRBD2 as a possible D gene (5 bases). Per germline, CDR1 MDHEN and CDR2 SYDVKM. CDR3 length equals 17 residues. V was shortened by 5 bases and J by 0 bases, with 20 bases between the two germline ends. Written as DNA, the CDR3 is TGTGCCAGCAGTCCCACTCTGGGGAGCGCCTACTCCTACGAGCAGTACTTC. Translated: CASSPTLGSAYSYEQYF. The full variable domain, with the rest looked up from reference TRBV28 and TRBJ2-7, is DVKVTQSSRYLVKRTGEKVFLECVQDMDHENMFWYRQDPGLGLRLIYFSYDVKMKEKGDIPEGYSVSREKKERFSLILESASTNQTSMYLCASSPTLGSAYSYEQYFGPGTRLTVT.

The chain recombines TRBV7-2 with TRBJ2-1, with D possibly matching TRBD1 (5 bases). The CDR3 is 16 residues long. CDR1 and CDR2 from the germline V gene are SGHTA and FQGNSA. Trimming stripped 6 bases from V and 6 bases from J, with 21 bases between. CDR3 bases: TGTGCCAGCAGTCGGACACAACCTTACGGTGGCAATGAGCAGTTCTTC. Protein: CASSRTQPYGGNEQFF.

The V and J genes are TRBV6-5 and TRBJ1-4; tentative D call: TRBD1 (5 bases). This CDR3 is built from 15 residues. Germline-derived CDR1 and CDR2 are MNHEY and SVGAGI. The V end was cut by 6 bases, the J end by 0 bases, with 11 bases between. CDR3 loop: CASRRQSSTNEKLFF. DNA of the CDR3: TGTGCCAGCAGGAGACAGTCGTCAACTAATGAAAAACTGTTTTTT.

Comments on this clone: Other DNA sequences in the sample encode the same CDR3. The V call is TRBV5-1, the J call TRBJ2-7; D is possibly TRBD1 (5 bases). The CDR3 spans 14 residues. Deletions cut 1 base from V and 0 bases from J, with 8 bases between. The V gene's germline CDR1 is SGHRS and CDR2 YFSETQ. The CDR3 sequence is CASSLQGVSYEQYF. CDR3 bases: TGCGCCAGCAGCTTGCAAGGGGTCTCCTACGAGCAGTACTTC.

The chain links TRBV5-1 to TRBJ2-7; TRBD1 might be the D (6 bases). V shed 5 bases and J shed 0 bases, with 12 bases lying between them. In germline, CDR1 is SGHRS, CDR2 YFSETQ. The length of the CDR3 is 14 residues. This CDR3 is CASRTGTLSYEQYF. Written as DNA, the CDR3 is TGCGCCAGCAGAACCGGGACACTCTCCTACGAGCAGTACTTC.

CDR3 sequence: CASNHIQGRGEEKLFF. DNA of the CDR3: TGCGCCAGCAACCATATACAGGGAAGGGGTGAAGAAAAACTGTTTTTT. The rearrangement uses TRBV4-3 and TRBJ1-4, with D possibly being TRBD1 (6 bases). There are 16 residues in the CDR3. V lost 7 bases to trimming and J lost 8 bases, with 23 bases between them. Germline V gene sequence: CDR1 LGHNA, CDR2 YSLEER.

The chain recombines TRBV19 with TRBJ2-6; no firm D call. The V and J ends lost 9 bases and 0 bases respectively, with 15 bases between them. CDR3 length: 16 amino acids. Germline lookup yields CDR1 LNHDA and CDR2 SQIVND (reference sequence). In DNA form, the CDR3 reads TGTGCCAGCAGCGACCGGACGGTCTCTGGGGCCAACGTCCTGACTTTC. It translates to CASSDRTVSGANVLTF.

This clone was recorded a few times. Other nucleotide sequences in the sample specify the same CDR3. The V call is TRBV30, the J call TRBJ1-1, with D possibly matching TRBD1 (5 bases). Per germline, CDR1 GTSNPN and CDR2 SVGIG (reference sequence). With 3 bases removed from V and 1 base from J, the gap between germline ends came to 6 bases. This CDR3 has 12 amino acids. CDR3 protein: CAWSDRNTEAFF. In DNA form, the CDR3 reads TGTGCCTGGAGCGACAGGAACACTGAAGCTTTCTTT.

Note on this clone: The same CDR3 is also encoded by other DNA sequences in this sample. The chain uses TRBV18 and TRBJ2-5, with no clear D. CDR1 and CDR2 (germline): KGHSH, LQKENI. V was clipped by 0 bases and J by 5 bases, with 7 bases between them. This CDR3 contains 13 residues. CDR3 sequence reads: CASSPPSGETQYF. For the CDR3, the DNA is TGTGCCAGCTCACCACCGTCCGGGGAGACCCAGTACTTC.

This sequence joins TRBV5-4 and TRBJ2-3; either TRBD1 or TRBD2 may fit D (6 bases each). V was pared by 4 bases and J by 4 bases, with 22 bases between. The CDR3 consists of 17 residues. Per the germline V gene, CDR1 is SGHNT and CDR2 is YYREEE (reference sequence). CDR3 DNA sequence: TGTGCCAGCAGCCCTGATGGCGGGACAAGGGGGGCAGATACGCAGTATTTT. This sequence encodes CASSPDGGTRGADTQYF.

The CDR3 DNA reads TGTGCCAGCAGCTTAGGCCGGCAGGGTGATAGCTACGAGCAGTACTTC. This translates into CASSLGRQGDSYEQYF. The rearrangement uses TRBV2 and TRBJ2-7, with a weak D call TRBD1 (5 bases). The length of the CDR3 is 16 residues. V lost 6 bases and J 3 bases, leaving 21 bases between the germline ends. The germline V gene encodes CDR1 SNHLY and CDR2 FYNNEI.

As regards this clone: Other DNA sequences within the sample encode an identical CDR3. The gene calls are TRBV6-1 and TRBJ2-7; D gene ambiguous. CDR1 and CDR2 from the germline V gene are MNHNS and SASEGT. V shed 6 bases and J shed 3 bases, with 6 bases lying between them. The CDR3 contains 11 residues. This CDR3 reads CASSPYYEQYF. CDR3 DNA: TGTGCCAGCAGCCCCTACTACGAGCAGTACTTC.

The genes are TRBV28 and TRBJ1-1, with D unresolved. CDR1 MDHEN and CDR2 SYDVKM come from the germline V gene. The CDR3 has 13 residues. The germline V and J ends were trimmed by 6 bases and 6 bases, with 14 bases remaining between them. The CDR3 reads CASRMGGLPEAFF. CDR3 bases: TGTGCCAGCAGAATGGGAGGGCTCCCTGAAGCTTTCTTT.

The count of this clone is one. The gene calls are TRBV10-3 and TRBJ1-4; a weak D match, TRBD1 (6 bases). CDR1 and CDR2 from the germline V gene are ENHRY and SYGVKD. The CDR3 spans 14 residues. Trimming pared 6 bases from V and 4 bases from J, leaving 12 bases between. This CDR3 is CAIRGQGRNEKLFF. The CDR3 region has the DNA TGTGCCATCAGAGGGCAGGGGCGTAATGAAAAACTGTTTTTT.

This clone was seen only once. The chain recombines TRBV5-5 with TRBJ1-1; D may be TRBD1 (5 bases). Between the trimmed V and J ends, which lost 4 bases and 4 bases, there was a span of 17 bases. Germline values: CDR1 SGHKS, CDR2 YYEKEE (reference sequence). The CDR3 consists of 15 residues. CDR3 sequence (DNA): TGTGCCAGCAGCCGGGAGCAGGGTCAGGGCACTGAAGCTTTCTTT. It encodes CASSREQGQGTEAFF.

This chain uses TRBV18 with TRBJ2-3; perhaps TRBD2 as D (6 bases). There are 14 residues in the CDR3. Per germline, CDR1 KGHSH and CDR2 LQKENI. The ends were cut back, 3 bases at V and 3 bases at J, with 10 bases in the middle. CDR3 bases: TGTGCCAGCTCACCTTCGGGGGAAACAGATACGCAGTATTTT. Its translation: CASSPSGETDTQYF.

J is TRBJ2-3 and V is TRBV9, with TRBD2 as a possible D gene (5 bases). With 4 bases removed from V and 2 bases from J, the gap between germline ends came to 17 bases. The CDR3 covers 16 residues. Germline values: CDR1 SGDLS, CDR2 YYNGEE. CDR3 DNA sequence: TGTGCCAGCAGCACCAGAGGGTCTGGGCTCACAGATACGCAGTATTTT. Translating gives CASSTRGSGLTDTQYF.

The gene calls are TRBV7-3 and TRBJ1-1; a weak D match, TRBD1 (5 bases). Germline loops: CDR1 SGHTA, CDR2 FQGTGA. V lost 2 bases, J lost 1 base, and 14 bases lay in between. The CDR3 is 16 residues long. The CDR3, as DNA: TGTGCCAGCAGCTTACTCCGACAGAGCCAGAACACTGAAGCTTTCTTT. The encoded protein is CASSLLRQSQNTEAFF.

CDR3: CASSSGTVWMNTEAFF. The CDR3 DNA is TGTGCCAGCAGCTCCGGGACCGTTTGGATGAACACTGAAGCTTTCTTT. This chain connects TRBV28 to TRBJ1-1, with D perhaps TRBD1 (5 bases). This CDR3 comprises 16 residues. V was pared by 6 bases and J by 0 bases, with 17 bases between. Germline CDR1 reads MDHEN; CDR2 reads SYDVKM. The full variable domain, in which reference TRBV28 and TRBJ1-1 provide the parts outside the CDR3, is DVKVTQSSRYLVKRTGEKVFLECVQDMDHENMFWYRQDPGLGLRLIYFSYDVKMKEKGDIPEGYSVSREKKERFSLILESASTNQTSMYLCASSSGTVWMNTEAFFGQGTRLTVV.

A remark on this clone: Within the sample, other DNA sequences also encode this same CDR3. This CDR3 reads CASSPNTLDTQYF. The CDR3 nucleotides are TGCGCCAGCAGCCCTAATACTCTAGATACGCAGTATTTT. V usage is TRBV5-1 and J usage is TRBJ2-3; D is ambiguous. Germline lookup yields CDR1 SGHRS and CDR2 YFSETQ. The germline V and J ends were trimmed by 4 bases and 5 bases, with 11 bases remaining between them. The CDR3 is made up of 13 amino acids. The entire variable domain, with the rest obtained from reference TRBV5-1 and TRBJ2-3, is as follows: KAGVTQTPRYLIKTRGQQVTLSCSPISGHRSVSWYQQTPGQGLQFLFEYFSETQRNKGNFPGRFSGRQFSNSRSEMNVSTLELGDSALYLCASSPNTLDTQYFGPGTRLTVL.

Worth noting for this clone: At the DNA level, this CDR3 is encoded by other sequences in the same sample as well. In DNA, the CDR3 is TGCGCCAGCAGCTTGGGAGCGGGAGGCCGTACAGATACGCAGTATTTT. Residues: CASSLGAGGRTDTQYF. The V gene is TRBV5-1, the J gene TRBJ2-3, with TRBD2 identical over 9 bases. The length of the CDR3 is 16 residues. The V and J ends lost 0 bases and 3 bases, in that order; junction bases with no gene match: 5. Per germline, CDR1 SGHRS and CDR2 YFSETQ.